Below, one T cell receptor (beta chain) is given with its context. The antigen remains unidentified. Profiled with immunoSEQ multiplex PCR; TCRdb holds only in-frame clones, not every one. Among approximately 70,000 clones listed, about 81% were seen once. The V and J ends lost 3 bases and 5 bases respectively, with 9 bases between them. The length of the CDR3 is 13 residues. Germline CDR1 reads SGHRS; CDR2 reads YFSETQ. The sample is drawn from a study of vaccination effects on CD4 cells after COVID-19. General study points: The vaccine-induced clones of healthy vaccinees included only 1 of 255 that cross-reacted with common cold coronaviruses.

Expansion with viral peptide pools was applied to antigen-specific CD4+ T cells by the ViraFEST assay prior to sequencing. Cells that had been cultured for 10 days were the source of isolated CD4+ T cells. All study participants received two doses of BNT162b2 or mRNA-1273 vaccine. Cells had half their medium changed to IL-2 medium on days 3 and 7. This sequence was found in a human donor who received a COVID-19 vaccine. The material was CD4+ T cells from PBMCs cultured with HCoV-229E spike peptides, obtained after COVID-19 vaccination. This chain connects TRBV5-1 to TRBJ2-1; weak D call: TRBD2 (5 bases). The CDR3 DNA follows: TGCGCCAGCAGCTACGGGGATAACAATGAGCAGTTCTTC. Translating gives CASSYGDNNEQFF.